This is a list of T cell receptor beta chains from one sample in a study of T cell responses to AZD1222 COVID-19 vaccine. TCRdb's table, derived via immunoSEQ multiplex PCR, lists solely in-frame clones and lacks some. The table includes about 150,000 clones, approximately 89% detected once. The sequenced sample was peripheral blood, obtained on day 0 of AZD1222 vaccination. Source of these receptors: an adult in good health. CDR3s include the opening cysteine and the closing phenylalanine or tryptophan. D genes are given only for firm matches. Clone size appears in some rows only: once, few, many, or a class for an expanded clone.

D gene: NA
J gene: TRBJ1-3
clone size: few
V gene: TRBV6-5
CDR3 DNA: TGTGCCAGCAGAGGTCCCTTCGGAAACACCATATATTTT
CDR3 protein: CASRGPFGNTIYF

D gene: NA
J gene: TRBJ1-1
clone size: NA
V gene: TRBV11-3
CDR3 DNA: TGTGCCAGCAGCTTAGACTCTTGGGCCGGCGACACTGAAGCTTTCTTT
CDR3 protein: CASSLDSWAGDTEAFF

D gene: NA
J gene: TRBJ2-7
clone size: NA
V gene: TRBV6-6
CDR3 DNA: TGTGCCAGCAGTTCCCTGGGTTTTGCAGGGCCGGGCGAGCAGTACTTC
CDR3 protein: CASSSLGFAGPGEQYF

D gene: NA
J gene: TRBJ2-2
clone size: NA
V gene: TRBV5-4
CDR3 DNA: TGTGCCAGCACCCCCGAAGCGCTCGCCGAGGAGCTGTTTTTT
CDR3 protein: CASTPEALAEELFF

D gene: NA
J gene: TRBJ1-1
clone size: NA
V gene: TRBV19
CDR3 DNA: TGTGCCAGTAGTGCCAGGTCGTCGGCTGAAGCTTTCTTT
CDR3 protein: CASSARSSAEAFF

D gene: NA
J gene: TRBJ1-2
clone size: NA
V gene: TRBV5-4
CDR3 DNA: TGTGCCAGCAGCTATGGGCCGGCGCAGGGAAATGGCTACACCTTC
CDR3 protein: CASSYGPAQGNGYTF

D gene: NA
J gene: TRBJ2-5
clone size: few
V gene: TRBV10-3
CDR3 DNA: TGTGCCATCAGTGGAATAGTCAGTCAAGAGACCCAGTACTTC
CDR3 protein: CAISGIVSQETQYF

D gene: TRBD1
J gene: TRBJ1-1
clone size: NA
V gene: TRBV7-2
CDR3 DNA: TGTGCCAGCAGCTTAGAGGGACAGACCACCCCTGAAGCTTTCTTT
CDR3 protein: CASSLEGQTTPEAFF

D gene: NA
J gene: TRBJ2-1
clone size: once
V gene: TRBV20-1
CDR3 DNA: TGCAGTGCTAGTCCCCCCCTACCTAGCTCCTACAATGAGCAGTTCTTC
CDR3 protein: CSASPPLPSSYNEQFF

D gene: TRBD2
J gene: TRBJ2-5
clone size: once
V gene: TRBV28
CDR3 DNA: TGTGCCAGCAGTTTATACGGGGGGGTTGTAGAGACCCAGTACTTC
CDR3 protein: CASSLYGGVVETQYF

D gene: NA
J gene: TRBJ1-2
clone size: NA
V gene: TRBV14
CDR3 DNA: TGTGCCAGCAGCCAAGATCTGACCCCAATTGGCTATGGCTACACCTTC
CDR3 protein: CASSQDLTPIGYGYTF

D gene: TRBD1
J gene: TRBJ1-2
clone size: NA
V gene: TRBV6-5
CDR3 DNA: TGTGCCAGCAGTTTCCACTTGGACAGGGACGGTGGCTACACCTTC
CDR3 protein: CASSFHLDRDGGYTF

D gene: NA
J gene: TRBJ2-3
clone size: once
V gene: TRBV19
CDR3 DNA: TGTGCCAGTAGTATAGATCAGGAAGATACGCAGTATTTT
CDR3 protein: CASSIDQEDTQYF

D gene: TRBD2
J gene: TRBJ2-1
clone size: NA
V gene: TRBV28
CDR3 DNA: TGTGCCAGCAGGAGTAGCGGGGGATACAATGAGCAGTTCTTC
CDR3 protein: CASRSSGGYNEQFF

D gene: NA
J gene: TRBJ2-4
clone size: few
V gene: TRBV9
CDR3 DNA: TGTGCCAGCAGCCCGGGGAGTTTGGGCAAAAACATTCAGTACTTC
CDR3 protein: CASSPGSLGKNIQYF

D gene: NA
J gene: TRBJ2-7
clone size: NA
V gene: TRBV6-2/TRBV6-3
CDR3 DNA: TGTGCCAGCAGCCAGGGTTCCGAGCAGTACTTC
CDR3 protein: CASSQGSEQYF

D gene: NA
J gene: TRBJ2-1
clone size: few
V gene: TRBV4-3
CDR3 DNA: TGCGCCAGCAGTCCCACTAGCACCAATGAGCAGTTCTTC
CDR3 protein: CASSPTSTNEQFF

D gene: NA
J gene: TRBJ1-5
clone size: NA
V gene: TRBV7-8
CDR3 DNA: TGTGCCAGCAGCTTAGGGTCCGCCAGACGGCCCCCCCAGCATTTT
CDR3 protein: CASSLGSARRPPQHF

D gene: NA
J gene: TRBJ1-5
clone size: NA
V gene: TRBV6-5
CDR3 DNA: TGTGCCAGCCATACCGAAGCGAGCGGCAATCAGCCCCAGCATTTT
CDR3 protein: CASHTEASGNQPQHF

D gene: NA
J gene: TRBJ1-1
clone size: NA
V gene: TRBV30
CDR3 DNA: TGTGCCCTTTCGACAGTTACCTCTTTCTTT
CDR3 protein: CALSTVTSFF

D gene: TRBD1
J gene: TRBJ1-2
clone size: NA
V gene: TRBV19
CDR3 DNA: TGTGCCAGTTCGGGGAAACAGGGGCTCGGTGGCTACACCTTC
CDR3 protein: CASSGKQGLGGYTF

D gene: NA
J gene: TRBJ2-2
clone size: NA
V gene: TRBV6-2/TRBV6-3
CDR3 DNA: TGTGCCAGCAGTTACGAAGGGGCGGACACCGGGGAGCTGTTTTTT
CDR3 protein: CASSYEGADTGELFF

D gene: NA
J gene: TRBJ1-5
clone size: NA
V gene: TRBV4-2
CDR3 DNA: TGTGCCAGCAGCCAAGATAATCAGCCCCAGCATTTT
CDR3 protein: CASSQDNQPQHF

D gene: NA
J gene: TRBJ1-2
clone size: NA
V gene: TRBV6-5
CDR3 DNA: TGTGCCAGCAGTTATGACAGGTTCGGCTACACCTTC
CDR3 protein: CASSYDRFGYTF

D gene: NA
J gene: TRBJ2-6
clone size: NA
V gene: TRBV19
CDR3 DNA: TGTGCCAGTAGTATACGGAGACCACAGTCTGGGGCCAACGTCCTGACTTTC
CDR3 protein: CASSIRRPQSGANVLTF

D gene: NA
J gene: TRBJ1-5
clone size: NA
V gene: TRBV19
CDR3 DNA: TGTGCCAGGACTTGCATGACAGGTTACAATCAGCCCCAGCATTTT
CDR3 protein: CARTCMTGYNQPQHF

D gene: NA
J gene: TRBJ1-5
clone size: NA
V gene: TRBV12-5
CDR3 DNA: TGTGCTAGTGGTTTTCGGCCTGGCAATCAGCCCCAGCATTTT
CDR3 protein: CASGFRPGNQPQHF

D gene: NA
J gene: TRBJ1-3
clone size: once
V gene: TRBV18
CDR3 DNA: TGTGCCAGCTCACCGAAGGCTCCTGGAAACACCATATATTTT
CDR3 protein: CASSPKAPGNTIYF

D gene: NA
J gene: TRBJ1-5
clone size: NA
V gene: TRBV28
CDR3 DNA: TGTGCCAGCAGTTTCAGTCCTAGCAATCAGCCCCAGCATTTT
CDR3 protein: CASSFSPSNQPQHF

D gene: NA
J gene: TRBJ2-1
clone size: NA
V gene: TRBV5-1
CDR3 DNA: TGCGCCAGCAGCTTGGGGACTTCCTACAATGAGCAGTTCTTC
CDR3 protein: CASSLGTSYNEQFF

D gene: NA
J gene: TRBJ2-2
clone size: NA
V gene: TRBV24-1
CDR3 DNA: TGTGCCACCGCGTCGATGCTTGAGAGAAACACCGGGGAGCTGTTTTTT
CDR3 protein: CATASMLERNTGELFF

D gene: TRBD2
J gene: TRBJ2-1
clone size: NA
V gene: TRBV11-2
CDR3 DNA: TGTGCCAGCAGCTTAGAGTGGACTAGCTATGAGCAGTTCTTC
CDR3 protein: CASSLEWTSYEQFF

D gene: NA
J gene: TRBJ1-1
clone size: NA
V gene: TRBV11-1
CDR3 DNA: TGTGCCAGCAGGATCGATCTGAACACTGAAGCTTTCTTT
CDR3 protein: CASRIDLNTEAFF

D gene: NA
J gene: TRBJ2-2
clone size: NA
V gene: TRBV12-3/TRBV12-4
CDR3 DNA: TGTGCCAGCAATACTGGGAGTACCGGGGAGCTGTTTTTT
CDR3 protein: CASNTGSTGELFF

D gene: NA
J gene: TRBJ1-2
clone size: NA
V gene: TRBV9
CDR3 DNA: TGTGCCAGCAGCGTAGCCGGGATTGGCTACACCTTC
CDR3 protein: CASSVAGIGYTF